This TCR beta chain originates from a study of T-cell reconstitution after alpha-beta-depleted transplantation in children. General study results and limits: There were reportedly several hundred expanded graft clones from which alpha-beta T cells came about two months after transplant. Newly made T cells mostly supplied T-cell counts and diversity one year after transplant.

Unique molecular identifiers were used in preparing the TCRbeta library. A single record per CDR3 protein comes from TCRdb applying MiXCR to the PCR reads. The sample lists over 200,000 distinct CDR3 sequences, about 11% occurring once. The CDR3 contains 14 residues. Germline V gene data show CDR1 as KGHDR and CDR2 as SFDVKD. Trimming took off 5 bases at V and 2 bases at J, with 12 bases between the two ends. This clonotype showed up many times. The target antigen is unknown. This sequence joins TRBV24-1 and TRBJ2-7, with D perhaps assigned TRBD1 or TRBD2 (5 bases each). The input for sequencing was PBMCs, taken before TCRalphabeta/CD19-depleted stem cell transplant. The TCR originated in a child less than two years old with acute myeloid leukemia, due to receive a stem cell transplant. DNA of the CDR3: TGTGCCACCAGTGTGGGGGAGTTTCCCTACGAGCAGTACTTC. Translating it yields CATSVGEFPYEQYF.